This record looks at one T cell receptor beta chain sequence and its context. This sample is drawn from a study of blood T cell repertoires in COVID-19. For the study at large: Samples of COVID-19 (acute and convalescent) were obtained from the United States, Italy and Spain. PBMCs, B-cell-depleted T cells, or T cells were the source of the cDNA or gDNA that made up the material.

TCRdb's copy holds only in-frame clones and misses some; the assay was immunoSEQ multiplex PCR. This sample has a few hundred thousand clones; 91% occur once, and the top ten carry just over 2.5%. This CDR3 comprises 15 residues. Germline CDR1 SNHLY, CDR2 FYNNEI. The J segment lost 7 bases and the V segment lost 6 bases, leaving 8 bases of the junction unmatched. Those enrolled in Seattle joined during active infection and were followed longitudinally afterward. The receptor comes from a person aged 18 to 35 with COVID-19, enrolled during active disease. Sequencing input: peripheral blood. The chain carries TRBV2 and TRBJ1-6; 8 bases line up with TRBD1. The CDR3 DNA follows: TGTGCCAGCAGCGAGACAGGGGTAGGCAATTCACCCCTCCACTTT. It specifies CASSETGVGNSPLHF.